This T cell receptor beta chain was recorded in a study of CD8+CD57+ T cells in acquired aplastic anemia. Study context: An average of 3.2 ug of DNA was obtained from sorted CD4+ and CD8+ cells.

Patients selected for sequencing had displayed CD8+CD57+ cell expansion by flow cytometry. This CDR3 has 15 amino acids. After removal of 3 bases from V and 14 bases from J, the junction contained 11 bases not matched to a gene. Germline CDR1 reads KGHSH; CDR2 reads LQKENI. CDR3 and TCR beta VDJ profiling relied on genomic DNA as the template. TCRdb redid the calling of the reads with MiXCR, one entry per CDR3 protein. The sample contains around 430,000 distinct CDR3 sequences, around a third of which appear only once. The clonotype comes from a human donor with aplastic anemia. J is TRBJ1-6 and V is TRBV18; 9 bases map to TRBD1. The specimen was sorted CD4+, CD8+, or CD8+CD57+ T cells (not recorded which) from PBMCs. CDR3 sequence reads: CASSPGTGTFMTLHF. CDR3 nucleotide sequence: TGTGCCAGCTCACCGGGGACAGGGACATTCATGACCCTCCACTTT.